The 15 T cell receptor beta chains below come from one sample, sequenced in a study of technical replicates of blood from several donors. Only in-frame clones appear in the TCRdb table, and some are missing; sequencing was by immunoSEQ multiplex PCR. The sample holds roughly 70,000 clones; more than 85% are singletons and the top ten take about 4.9%. The sequenced sample consisted of PBMCs. These receptor sequences come from a human donor in good health. Some clones in this sample may be carry-over from other donors' samples.

The chain carries TRBV7-6 and TRBJ2-5, with 9 bases matching TRBD2. The CDR3 sequence is 13 residues long. After removal of 11 bases from V and 5 bases from J, the junction contained 9 bases not matched to a gene. Germline CDR1 is SGHVS and CDR2 is FNYEAQ. CDR3 coding DNA: TGTGCCGTGACCAGCGGGGGGTTCGAGACCCAGTACTTC. This codes for CAVTSGGFETQYF.

The gene calls are TRBV30 and TRBJ1-1; D unclear. V was trimmed by 0 bases and J by 3 bases, leaving 11 bases between them. Germline lookup yields CDR1 GTSNPN and CDR2 SVGIG (reference sequence). The length of the CDR3 is 14 residues. The CDR3 protein is CAWSVHGEDTEAFF. CDR3 sequence (DNA): TGTGCCTGGAGTGTACACGGGGAGGACACTGAAGCTTTCTTT.

The table lists this clone with a count of one. The rearrangement uses TRBV7-6 and TRBJ2-5, with D possibly TRBD2 on 6 matching bases. Germline loops: CDR1 SGHVS, CDR2 FNYEAQ. This CDR3 is built from 18 residues. V shed 1 base and J shed 2 bases, with 20 bases lying between them. CDR3 amino acids: CASSLGFGGGPSQETQYF. The DNA for the CDR3 is TGTGCCAGCAGCTTAGGTTTTGGGGGAGGCCCTTCACAAGAGACCCAGTACTTC. Full variable domain (rest looked up from reference TRBV7-6 and TRBJ2-5): GAGVSQSPRYKVTKRGQDVALRCDPISGHVSLYWYRQALGQGPEFLTYFNYEAQQDKSGLPNDRFSAERPEGSISTLTIQRTEQRDSAMYRCASSLGFGGGPSQETQYFGPGTRLLVL.

This clone was observed once. This chain connects TRBV27 to TRBJ2-1; 8 bases map to TRBD2. The CDR3 runs to 15 residues. Germline V gene sequence: CDR1 MNHEY, CDR2 SMNVEV (reference sequence). With 2 bases clipped from V and 3 bases from J, the junction kept 3 bases outside the gene matches. This CDR3 reads CASSLATSGYNEQFF. The CDR3 nucleotides read TGTGCCAGCAGTTTAGCAACTAGCGGCTACAATGAGCAGTTCTTC.

This chain connects TRBV9 to TRBJ1-2, with D maybe TRBD1 (5 bases). The CDR3 spans 14 residues. Trimming took 3 bases from V and 8 from J, leaving 17 bases between them. Germline CDR1 is SGDLS and CDR2 is YYNGEE. CDR3 loop: CASSEAPREGGYTF. The CDR3 DNA reads as TGTGCCAGCAGCGAGGCACCACGGGAGGGGGGCTACACCTTC.

This chain connects TRBV9 to TRBJ1-5; TRBD1 might be the D (6 bases). This CDR3 is 15 amino acids long. Germline-derived CDR1 and CDR2 are SGDLS and YYNGEE. Trimming pared 2 bases from V and 1 base from J, leaving 10 bases between. The CDR3 reads CASSVETGSNQPQHF. For the CDR3, the DNA is TGTGCCAGCAGCGTCGAAACAGGGAGCAATCAGCCCCAGCATTTT. The full variable domain, its missing parts supplied by reference TRBV9 and TRBJ1-5, is DSGVTQTPKHLITATGQRVTLRCSPRSGDLSVYWYQQSLDQGLQFLIQYYNGEERAKGNILERFSAQQFPDLHSELNLSSLELGDSALYFCASSVETGSNQPQHFGDGTRLSIL.

This chain joins TRBV7-2 and TRBJ1-5; 9 nucleotides agree with TRBD1. The CDR3 is 15 amino acids. Per the germline V gene, CDR1 is SGHTA and CDR2 is FQGNSA. The V segment lost 3 bases and the J segment 7 bases; nucleotides outside the gene matches: 7. The CDR3 DNA reads as TGTGCCAGCAGCTTTACAGGGGGCGCGGGCCAGCCCCAGCATTTT. Its translation is CASSFTGGAGQPQHF.

This clone has a single count. The rearrangement uses TRBV4-3 and TRBJ1-2; 9 bases are shared with TRBD1. The CDR3 length is 16 residues. V lost 4 bases to trimming and J lost 4 bases; unmatched junction nucleotides: 10. Per the germline V gene, CDR1 is LGHNA and CDR2 is YSLEER. CDR3 nucleotides: TGCGCCAGCAGCCGACAACAGGGGGCTGGGGGCTATGGCTACACCTTC. Amino acid sequence: CASSRQQGAGGYGYTF.

The chain combines TRBV2 with TRBJ2-3; D not certain. CDR3 size: 15 residues. Between the trimmed V and J ends, which lost 2 bases and 0 bases, there was a span of 9 bases. Germline CDR1 SNHLY, CDR2 FYNNEI. The CDR3 nucleotides are TGTGCCAGCAGTGAAAACACACGCAGCACAGATACGCAGTATTTT. Its translation is CASSENTRSTDTQYF.

The chain employs TRBV19 and TRBJ2-7, with 13 positions matching TRBD2. The CDR3 spans 15 residues. With V trimmed by 6 bases and J by 5 bases, 7 bases remained unmatched. Germline V CDR1 and CDR2: LNHDA, SQIVND (reference sequence). The CDR3 DNA reads as TGTGCCAGTAGCTCTTGGACTAGCGGGAGTCACGAGCAGTACTTC. Its translation: CASSSWTSGSHEQYF.

V and J are TRBV10-3 and TRBJ2-2; TRBD2 aligns across 10 bases. The V segment lost 7 bases and the J segment 4 bases; nucleotides outside the gene matches: 9. The CDR3 runs to 16 residues. Germline CDR1 ENHRY, CDR2 SYGVKD. CDR3 coding DNA: TGTGCCATCATGCCGGCTAGCGGGAGATCCACCGGGGAGCTGTTTTTT. It codes for CAIMPASGRSTGELFF.

V usage is TRBV29-1 and J usage is TRBJ2-7; a possible D gene is TRBD2 (5 bases). The germline V and J ends were trimmed by 4 bases and 0 bases, with 10 bases remaining between them. The CDR3 contains 13 residues. Germline CDR1 SQVTM, CDR2 ANQGSEA. The CDR3 sequence is CSVVRETSYEQYF. CDR3 coding DNA: TGCAGCGTTGTCCGGGAAACCTCCTACGAGCAGTACTTC.

The CDR3 sequence is CASSLRTSSLGDEQFF. The CDR3 bases are TGTGCCAGCAGCTTAAGGACTAGCTCCCTCGGGGATGAGCAGTTCTTC. The chain is built from TRBV7-8 and TRBJ2-1, with 8 bases that match TRBD2. Trimming removed 2 bases from V and 8 bases from J; junction bases left unmatched: 11. CDR1 and CDR2 (germline): SGHVS, FQNEAQ. This CDR3 spans 16 amino acids.

The V gene is TRBV4-2, the J gene TRBJ2-5; D may be TRBD1 (6 bases). This CDR3 contains 14 residues. V dropped 4 bases and J dropped 2 bases, with 11 bases sitting between them. The germline V gene has CDR1 LGHNA and CDR2 YNFKEQ. Here the CDR3 reads CASSPGTRQETQYF. The CDR3 DNA is TGTGCCAGCAGCCCCGGGACAAGGCAAGAGACCCAGTACTTC.

Written as DNA, the CDR3 is TGCAGCGTTGAACACGGAGCCTATGGCTACACCTTC. Amino acid sequence: CSVEHGAYGYTF. This chain joins TRBV29-1 and TRBJ1-2; D ambiguous. Trimming cost V 2 bases and J 4 bases, with 8 bases left between them. From germline, CDR1 is SQVTM and CDR2 ANQGSEA. The CDR3 is 12 residues long.